This record covers a single TCR beta chain. Its matching antigen is unknown. The data were taken from a study of T cells after posttransplantation cyclophosphamide. This table comes from immunoSEQ multiplex PCR, and its TCRdb copy is limited to in-frame clones, with some not included. The sample consists of approximately 30,000 clones, about 87% of them appearing once. Trimming at V came to 1 base and at J to 2 bases, leaving 1 base not matched to a gene. Germline assignment: CDR1 SEHNR and CDR2 FQNEAQ (reference sequence). This CDR3 comprises 15 residues. Study-level results: Donor CD8+ memory clones often dominated recipient blood repertoires at later times.

This clonotype originated in a woman between 40 and 50 years old with a blood cancer, CMV-positive, and with a related stem cell donor. The specimen sequenced was PBMCs. The chain joins TRBV7-9 to TRBJ2-7; 11 bases line up with TRBD2. CDR3 in DNA: TGTGCCAGCAGCTTAGTAGCGGGGGGGCCCTACGAGCAGTACTTC. Amino acid sequence: CASSLVAGGPYEQYF.